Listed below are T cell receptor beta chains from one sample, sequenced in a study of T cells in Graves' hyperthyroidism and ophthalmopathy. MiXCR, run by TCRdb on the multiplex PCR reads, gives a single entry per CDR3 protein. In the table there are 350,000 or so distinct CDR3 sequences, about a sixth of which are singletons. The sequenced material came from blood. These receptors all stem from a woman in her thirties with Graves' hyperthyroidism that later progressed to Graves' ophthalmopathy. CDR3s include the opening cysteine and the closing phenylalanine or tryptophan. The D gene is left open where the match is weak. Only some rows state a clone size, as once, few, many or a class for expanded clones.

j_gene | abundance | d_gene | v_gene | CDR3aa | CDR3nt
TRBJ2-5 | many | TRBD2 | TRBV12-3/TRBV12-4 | CASSSGLAGQQETQYF | TGTGCCAGCAGTTCCGGACTAGCGGGACAGCAAGAGACCCAGTACTTC
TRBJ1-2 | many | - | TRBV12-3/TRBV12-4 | CASSSIQGYGYTF | TGTGCCAGCAGTTCAATACAGGGTTACGGCTACACCTTC
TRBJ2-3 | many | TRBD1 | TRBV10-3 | CAISPGQSTDTQYF | TGTGCCATCAGCCCGGGACAGTCCACAGATACGCAGTATTTT
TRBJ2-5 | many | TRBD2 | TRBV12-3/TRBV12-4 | CASLAGGGQETQYF | TGTGCCAGCTTAGCGGGGGGAGGCCAAGAGACCCAGTACTTC
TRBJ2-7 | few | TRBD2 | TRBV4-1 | CASSLLAGLYEQYF | TGCGCCAGCAGTCTCCTAGCGGGGTTATACGAGCAGTACTTC
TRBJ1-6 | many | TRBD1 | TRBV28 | CASGGQGGGNSPLHF | TGTGCCAGCGGGGGACAGGGAGGCGGAAATTCACCCCTCCACTTT
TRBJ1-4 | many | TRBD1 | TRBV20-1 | CSAKLQGGEKLFF | TGCAGTGCTAAGCTACAGGGGGGTGAAAAACTGTTTTTT
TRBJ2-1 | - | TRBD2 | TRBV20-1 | CSASPTGGVYNEQFF | TGCAGTGCTAGCCCCACGGGGGGGGTCTACAATGAGCAGTTCTTC
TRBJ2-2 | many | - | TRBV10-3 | CAIRPYRAGELFF | TGTGCCATCAGACCATACAGGGCCGGGGAGCTGTTTTTT
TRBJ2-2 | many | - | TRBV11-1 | CASSFQANTGELFF | TGTGCCAGCAGCTTCCAGGCGAACACCGGGGAGCTGTTTTTT
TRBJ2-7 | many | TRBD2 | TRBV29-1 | CSAIDLLAPTYEQYF | TGCAGCGCCATTGACCTACTAGCGCCGACCTACGAGCAGTACTTC
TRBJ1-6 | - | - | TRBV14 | CASSQDTAGYSPLHF | TGTGCCAGCAGCCAAGATACCGCAGGGTATTCACCCCTCCACTTT
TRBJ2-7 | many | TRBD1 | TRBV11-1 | CASSSQDRGSYEQYF | TGTGCCAGCAGCTCCCAGGACAGGGGGAGCTACGAGCAGTACTTC
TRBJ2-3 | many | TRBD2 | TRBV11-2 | CASSPRAAGGAQYF | TGTGCCAGCAGCCCGCGGGCGGCGGGAGGGGCGCAGTATTTT
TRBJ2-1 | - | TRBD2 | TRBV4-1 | CASSVERELYNEQFF | TGCGCCAGCAGCGTTGAGCGGGAGCTCTACAATGAGCAGTTCTTC
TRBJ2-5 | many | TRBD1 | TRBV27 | CASSSGTGVIQETQYF | TGTGCCAGCAGTTCTGGGACAGGGGTTATCCAAGAGACCCAGTACTTC
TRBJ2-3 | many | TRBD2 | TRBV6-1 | CASSNSGGQDTQYF | TGTGCCAGCAGTAATAGCGGGGGTCAAGATACGCAGTATTTT
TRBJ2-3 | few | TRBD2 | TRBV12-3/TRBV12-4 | CASTYSGSSDTQYF | TGTGCCAGCACCTACAGCGGGAGCTCAGATACGCAGTATTTT
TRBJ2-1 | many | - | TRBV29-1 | CSVEDLQGRSSYNEQFF | TGCAGCGTTGAGGACTTACAGGGTAGGAGCTCCTACAATGAGCAGTTCTTC
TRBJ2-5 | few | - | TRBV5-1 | CASSLGMGRPYF | TGCGCCAGCAGCTTGGGAATGGGACGGCCATACTTC
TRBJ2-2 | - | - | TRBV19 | CASQSTGLGWAGELFF | TGTGCCAGTCAAAGTACGGGGTTGGGGTGGGCCGGGGAGCTGTTTTTT
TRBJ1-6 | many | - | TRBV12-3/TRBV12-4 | CASSDKLSTLTYNSPLHF | TGTGCCAGCAGCGATAAGTTGTCAACCCTAACATATAATTCACCCCTCCACTTT